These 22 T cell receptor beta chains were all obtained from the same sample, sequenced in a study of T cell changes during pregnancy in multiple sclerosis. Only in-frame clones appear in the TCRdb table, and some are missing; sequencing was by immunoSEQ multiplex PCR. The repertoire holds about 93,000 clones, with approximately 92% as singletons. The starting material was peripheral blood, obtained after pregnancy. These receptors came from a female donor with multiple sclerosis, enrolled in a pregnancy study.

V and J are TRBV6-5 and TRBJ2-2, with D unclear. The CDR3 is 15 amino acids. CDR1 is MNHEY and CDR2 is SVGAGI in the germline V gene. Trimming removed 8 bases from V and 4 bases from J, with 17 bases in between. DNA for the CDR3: TGTGCCAGCGGGTGGGCAGACCTACTCACCGGGGAGCTGTTTTTT. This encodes CASGWADLLTGELFF.

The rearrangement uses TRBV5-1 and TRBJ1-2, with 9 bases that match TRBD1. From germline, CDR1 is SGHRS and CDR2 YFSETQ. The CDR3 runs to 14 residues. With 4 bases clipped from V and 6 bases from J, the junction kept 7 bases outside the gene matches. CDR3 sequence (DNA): TGCGCCAGCAGCACCTGGACAGGGGAGGATGGCTACACCTTC. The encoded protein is CASSTWTGEDGYTF.

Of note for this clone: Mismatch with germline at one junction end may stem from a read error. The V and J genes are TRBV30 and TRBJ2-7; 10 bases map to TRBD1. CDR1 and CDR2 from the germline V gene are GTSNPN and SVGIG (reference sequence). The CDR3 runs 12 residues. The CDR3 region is CAWSTGTGVDSF. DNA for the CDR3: TGTGCCTGGAGTACCGGGACAGGGGTTGATTCATTC.

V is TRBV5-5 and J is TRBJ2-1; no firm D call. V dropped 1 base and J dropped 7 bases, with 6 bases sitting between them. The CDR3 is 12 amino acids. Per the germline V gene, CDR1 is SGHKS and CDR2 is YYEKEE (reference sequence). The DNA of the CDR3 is TGTGCCAGCAGCTTGAACAGAAATGAGCAGTTCTTC. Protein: CASSLNRNEQFF.

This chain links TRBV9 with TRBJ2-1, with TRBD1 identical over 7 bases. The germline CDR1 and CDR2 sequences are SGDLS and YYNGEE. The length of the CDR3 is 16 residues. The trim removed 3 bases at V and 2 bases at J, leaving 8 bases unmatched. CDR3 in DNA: TGTGCCAGCAGCGACCACGACGGGACAGCCTACAATGAGCAGTTCTTC. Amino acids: CASSDHDGTAYNEQFF. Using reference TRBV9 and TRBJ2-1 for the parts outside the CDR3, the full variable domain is DSGVTQTPKHLITATGQRVTLRCSPRSGDLSVYWYQQSLDQGLQFLIQYYNGEERAKGNILERFSAQQFPDLHSELNLSSLELGDSALYFCASSDHDGTAYNEQFFGPGTRLTVL.

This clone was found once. The CDR3, as DNA: TGTGCCAGCAGCTTGGCTGTGACAGGGAACATTCAGTACTTC. Amino acids: CASSLAVTGNIQYF. This sequence joins TRBV5-6 and TRBJ2-4; 7 nucleotides align to TRBD1. Germline V gene sequence: CDR1 SGHDT, CDR2 YYEEEE. The V gene end was trimmed by 0 bases and the J gene end by 7 bases; junction bases not matched to a gene: 4. The CDR3 covers 14 residues.

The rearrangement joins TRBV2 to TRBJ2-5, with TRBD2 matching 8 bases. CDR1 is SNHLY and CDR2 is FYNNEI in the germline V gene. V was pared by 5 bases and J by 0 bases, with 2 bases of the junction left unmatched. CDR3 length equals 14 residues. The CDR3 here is CASSKRGYQETQYF. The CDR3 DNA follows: TGTGCCAGCAGTAAGCGGGGGTACCAAGAGACCCAGTACTTC.

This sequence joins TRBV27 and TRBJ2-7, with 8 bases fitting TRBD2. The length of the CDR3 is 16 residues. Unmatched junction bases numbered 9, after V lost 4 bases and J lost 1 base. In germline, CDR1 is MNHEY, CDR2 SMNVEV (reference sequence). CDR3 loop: CASSSTTGLASYEQYF. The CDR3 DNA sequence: TGTGCCAGCAGTTCTACTACCGGACTAGCTTCCTACGAGCAGTACTTC.

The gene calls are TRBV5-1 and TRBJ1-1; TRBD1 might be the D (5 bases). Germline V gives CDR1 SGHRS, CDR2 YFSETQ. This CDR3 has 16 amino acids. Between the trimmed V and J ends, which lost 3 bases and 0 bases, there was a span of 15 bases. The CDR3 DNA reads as TGCGCCAGCAGCTACAGGACGGTGGGCATGAACACTGAAGCTTTCTTT. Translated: CASSYRTVGMNTEAFF. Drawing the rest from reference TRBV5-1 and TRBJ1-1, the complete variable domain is KAGVTQTPRYLIKTRGQQVTLSCSPISGHRSVSWYQQTPGQGLQFLFEYFSETQRNKGNFPGRFSGRQFSNSRSEMNVSTLELGDSALYLCASSYRTVGMNTEAFFGQGTRLTVV.

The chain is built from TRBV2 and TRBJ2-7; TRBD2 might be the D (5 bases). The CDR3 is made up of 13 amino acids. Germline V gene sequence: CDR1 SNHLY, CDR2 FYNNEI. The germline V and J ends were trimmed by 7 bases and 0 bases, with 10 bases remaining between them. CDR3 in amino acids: CASKRDYSYEQYF. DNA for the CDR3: TGTGCCAGCAAGCGAGACTACTCCTACGAGCAGTACTTC.

In DNA form, the CDR3 reads TGTGCCAGCAGCCCCCCGGGACAGGGCGGTTACGAGCAGTACTTC. Translation gives CASSPPGQGGYEQYF. The chain combines TRBV7-9 with TRBJ2-7; TRBD1 aligns across 9 bases. This CDR3 is built from 15 residues. The germline V gene encodes CDR1 SEHNR and CDR2 FQNEAQ (reference sequence). V gave up 5 bases and J gave up 4 bases; unmatched junction bases: 9. Full variable domain (outside the CDR3, taken from reference TRBV7-9 and TRBJ2-7): DTGVSQNPRHKITKRGQNVTFRCDPISEHNRLYWYRQTLGQGPEFLTYFQNEAQLEKSRLLSDRFSAERPKGSFSTLEIQRTEQGDSAMYLCASSPPGQGGYEQYFGPGTRLTVT.

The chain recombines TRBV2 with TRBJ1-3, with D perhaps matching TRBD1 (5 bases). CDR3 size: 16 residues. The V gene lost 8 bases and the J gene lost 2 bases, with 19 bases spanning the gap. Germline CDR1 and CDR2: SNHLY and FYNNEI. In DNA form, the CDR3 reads TGTGCCAGCTTAGGGGACGTTTGGGGGGCTGGAAACACCATATATTTT. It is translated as CASLGDVWGAGNTIYF.

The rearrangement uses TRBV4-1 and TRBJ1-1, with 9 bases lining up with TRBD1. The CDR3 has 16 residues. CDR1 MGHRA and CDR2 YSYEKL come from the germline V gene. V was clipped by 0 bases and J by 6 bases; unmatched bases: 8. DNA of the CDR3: TGCGCCAGCAGCCAAGATCTGGGACAGGGAATCCCTGAAGCTTTCTTT. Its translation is CASSQDLGQGIPEAFF.

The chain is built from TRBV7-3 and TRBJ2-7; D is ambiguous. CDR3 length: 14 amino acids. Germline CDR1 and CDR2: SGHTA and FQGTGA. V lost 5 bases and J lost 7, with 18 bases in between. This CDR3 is CASSPITSQWEQYF. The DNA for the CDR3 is TGTGCCAGCAGCCCGATTACATCCCAATGGGAGCAGTACTTC. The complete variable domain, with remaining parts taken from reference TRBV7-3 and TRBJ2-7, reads GAGVSQTPSNKVTEKGKYVELRCDPISGHTALYWYRQSLGQGPEFLIYFQGTGAADDSGLPNDRFFAVRPEGSVSTLKIQRTERGDSAVYLCASSPITSQWEQYFGPGTRLTVT.

CDR3 nucleotides: TGTGCCAGCTCACCAACCGAGGGCTACGAGCAGTACTTC. It specifies CASSPTEGYEQYF. The J gene is TRBJ2-7, the V gene TRBV18; maybe TRBD2 (5 bases). Germline V gives CDR1 KGHSH, CDR2 LQKENI. The CDR3 extends over 13 amino acids. Trimming pared 2 bases from V and 3 bases from J, leaving 8 bases between.

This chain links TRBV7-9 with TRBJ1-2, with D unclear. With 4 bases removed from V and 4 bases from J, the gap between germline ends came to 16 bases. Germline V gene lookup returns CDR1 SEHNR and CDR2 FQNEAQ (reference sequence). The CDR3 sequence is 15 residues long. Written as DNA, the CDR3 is TGTGCCAGCAGCTACGGGAGACCAGCGCCCTATGGCTACACCTTC. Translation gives CASSYGRPAPYGYTF.

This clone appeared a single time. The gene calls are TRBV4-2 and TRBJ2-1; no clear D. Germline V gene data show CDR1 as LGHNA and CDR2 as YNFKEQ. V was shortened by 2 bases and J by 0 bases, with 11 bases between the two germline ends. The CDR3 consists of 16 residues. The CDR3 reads CASSQTVRSSYNEQFF. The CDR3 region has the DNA TGTGCCAGCAGCCAAACAGTCAGAAGCTCCTACAATGAGCAGTTCTTC.

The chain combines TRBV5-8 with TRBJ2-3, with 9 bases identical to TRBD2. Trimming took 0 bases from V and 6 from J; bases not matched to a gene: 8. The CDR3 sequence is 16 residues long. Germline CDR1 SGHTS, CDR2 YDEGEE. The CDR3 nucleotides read TGTGCCAGCAGCTTGGCTAGCGGGGTTGGGTTGGATACGCAGTATTTT. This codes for CASSLASGVGLDTQYF.

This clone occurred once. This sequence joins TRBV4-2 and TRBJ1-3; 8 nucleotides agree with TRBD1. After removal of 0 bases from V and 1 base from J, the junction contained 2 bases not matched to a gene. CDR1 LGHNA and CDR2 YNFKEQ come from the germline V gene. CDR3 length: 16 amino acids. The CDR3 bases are TGTGCCAGCAGCCAAGATGGACAGGGTTCTGGAAACACCATATATTTT. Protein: CASSQDGQGSGNTIYF.

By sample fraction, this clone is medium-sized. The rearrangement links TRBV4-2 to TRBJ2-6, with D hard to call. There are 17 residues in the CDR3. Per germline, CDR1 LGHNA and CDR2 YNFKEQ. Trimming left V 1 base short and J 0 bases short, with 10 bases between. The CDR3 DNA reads TGTGCCAGCAGCCAAGCTGACCTAGGCTCTGGGGCCAACGTCCTGACTTTC. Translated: CASSQADLGSGANVLTF.

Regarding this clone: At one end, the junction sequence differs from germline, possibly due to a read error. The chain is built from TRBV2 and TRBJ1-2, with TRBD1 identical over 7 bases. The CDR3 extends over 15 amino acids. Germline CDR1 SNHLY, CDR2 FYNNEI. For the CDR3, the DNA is TGTGCCAGCAGCGAAGGACAGGCCCAAACCGTCGGCTACACCTTC. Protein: CASSEGQAQTVGYTF.

Written as DNA, the CDR3 is TGTGCCAGCAGCCAAATGAAAACAGCGAGGGTCGGCACAGATACGCAGTATTTT. Amino acid sequence: CASSQMKTARVGTDTQYF. The rearrangement links TRBV9 to TRBJ2-3, with TRBD2 as a possible D gene (5 bases). The CDR3 loop spans 18 amino acids. Germline V gives CDR1 SGDLS, CDR2 YYNGEE. Trimming took off 4 bases at V and 1 base at J, with 22 bases between the two ends.